One and the same sample provided the 15 T cell receptor beta chains below, sequenced in a study of T cells after yellow fever vaccination. TCRdb itself ran the 5' RACE reads through MiXCR, one entry per CDR3 protein. The sample includes about 240,000 distinct CDR3 sequences, roughly 7.2% seen only once; the top ten take roughly 0.86%. This material consisted of CD4+ T cells sorted from PBMCs, taken 15 days after the yellow fever booster vaccination. These receptors were obtained from a man between 25 and 39 years old who received the YFV17D yellow fever vaccine.

This clonotype was counted between two and nine times. This chain connects TRBV6-2 or TRBV6-3 to TRBJ2-5, with 7 bases lining up with TRBD2. CDR3 length: 15 residues. V dropped 7 bases and J dropped 5; count of bases not matched to a gene: 13. The V gene's germline CDR1 is MNHEY and CDR2 SVGEGT. CDR3 nucleotide sequence: TGTGCCAGCACTCTCAGCGGGATTCTGGGGGAGACCCAGTACTTC. It translates to CASTLSGILGETQYF.

This clonotype was counted ten times or more. The rearrangement links TRBV7-2 to TRBJ2-7, with 7 bases lining up with TRBD2. This CDR3 comprises 14 residues. Germline values: CDR1 SGHTA, CDR2 FQGNSA. V was clipped by 3 bases and J by 6 bases; unmatched bases: 8. The CDR3, as DNA: TGTGCCAGCAGCTTGACGGGAGGCCGAGTCGAGCAGTACTTC. Its protein product is CASSLTGGRVEQYF. The complete variable domain, with remaining parts taken from reference TRBV7-2 and TRBJ2-7, reads GAGVSQSPSNKVTEKGKDVELRCDPISGHTALYWYRQSLGQGLEFLIYFQGNSAPDKSGLPSDRFSAERTGGSVSTLTIQRTQQEDSAVYLCASSLTGGRVEQYFGPGTRLTVT.

This clonotype was seen a handful of times. This chain joins TRBV4-3 and TRBJ2-1; TRBD2 matches at 7 bases. The V segment lost 2 bases and the J segment 10 bases; nucleotides outside the gene matches: 11. This CDR3 has 15 residues. CDR1 and CDR2 (germline): LGHNA, YSLEER. CDR3 region: CASSQITPQGGEQFF. The CDR3 coding sequence is TGCGCCAGCAGCCAAATCACTCCGCAGGGAGGGGAGCAGTTCTTC.

This clonotype came up many times. This chain joins TRBV10-1 and TRBJ2-3; no clear D. The ends were cut back, 3 bases at V and 5 bases at J, with 15 bases in the middle. Looked up from germline, CDR1 is WNHNN and CDR2 is SYGVQD (reference sequence). The CDR3 is 15 amino acids. This CDR3 is CASSDSIAVGDTQYF. The CDR3 DNA reads as TGCGCCAGCAGTGACTCGATCGCGGTGGGAGATACGCAGTATTTT.

The V and J genes are TRBV28 and TRBJ2-1; the match to TRBD2 covers 14 bases. Germline lookup yields CDR1 MDHEN and CDR2 SYDVKM. The CDR3 consists of 16 residues. V shed 4 bases and J 10 bases; nucleotides not matched to a gene: 9. The CDR3 nucleotides read TGTGCCAGCAGTTCCCCGACTAGCGGGAGGGCCAGAGAGCAGTTCTTC. Translated, it gives CASSSPTSGRAREQFF.

There are a few counts of this clonotype. The chain carries TRBV6-5 and TRBJ2-7; D not resolved. The V gene lost 2 bases and the J gene lost 6 bases, with 14 bases spanning the gap. This CDR3 contains 14 residues. CDR1 is MNHEY, CDR2 SVGAGI, per germline. The CDR3: CASSYTQVGSEQYF. CDR3 nucleotide sequence: TGTGCCAGCAGTTACACCCAGGTGGGGTCCGAGCAGTACTTC.

In its sample, this clonotype was seen many times. The V gene is TRBV3-1, the J gene TRBJ2-1; D is unresolved. V dropped 4 bases and J dropped 2 bases, with 6 bases sitting between them. The germline V gene has CDR1 LGHDT and CDR2 YNNKEL (reference sequence). This CDR3 is built from 13 residues. The CDR3 spells CASSLDPYNEQFF. CDR3 in DNA: TGTGCCAGCAGCCTGGACCCCTACAATGAGCAGTTCTTC.

The V and J genes are TRBV7-9 and TRBJ2-3; 7 bases align to TRBD1. Unmatched junction bases numbered 7, after V lost 8 bases and J lost 2 bases. This CDR3 has 14 amino acids. From germline, CDR1 is SEHNR and CDR2 FQNEAQ (reference sequence). CDR3 loop: CASWETGATDTQYF. The DNA for the CDR3 is TGTGCCAGCTGGGAAACAGGGGCCACAGATACGCAGTATTTT.

This clonotype was detected ten times or more. This rearrangement joins TRBV4-3 to TRBJ1-5; unclear D gene. V lost 0 bases, J lost 10 bases, and 13 bases lay in between. The CDR3 totals 14 residues. Germline V gene sequence: CDR1 LGHNA, CDR2 YSLEER. The CDR3: CASSQEDGGPPQHF. The CDR3 DNA follows: TGCGCCAGCAGCCAAGAAGACGGAGGTCCACCCCAGCATTTT.

This clonotype occurred a few times. V gene TRBV20-1 combines with J gene TRBJ2-7; TRBD2 is a possible D gene (6 bases). This CDR3 region has 12 residues. V dropped 4 bases and J dropped 4 bases, with 11 bases sitting between them. Germline V lookup: CDR1 DFQATT, CDR2 SNEGSKA (reference sequence). CDR3 DNA sequence: TGCAGTGCTAACGGGAGAAGTTACGAGCAGTACTTC. Encoded protein: CSANGRSYEQYF.

This clonotype has a handful of counts. This chain uses TRBV4-3 with TRBJ2-3, with 11 bases fitting TRBD2. The CDR3 totals 17 residues. The J segment lost 4 bases and the V segment lost 1 base, leaving 7 bases of the junction unmatched. The germline gives CDR1 LGHNA, CDR2 YSLEER. This CDR3 reads CASSQGRLAGLADTQYF. The CDR3 nucleotides read TGCGCCAGCAGCCAAGGTCGACTAGCGGGATTGGCAGATACGCAGTATTTT.

The V gene is TRBV20-1, the J gene TRBJ2-3, with a possible D match to TRBD1 (7 bases). Germline CDR1 and CDR2: DFQATT and SNEGSKA (reference sequence). The CDR3 contains 14 residues. V dropped 4 bases and J dropped 3 bases, with 14 bases sitting between them. In DNA, the CDR3 is TGCAGTGCTACAGTGGCAGGGGGGACAGATACGCAGTATTTT. Translated, it gives CSATVAGGTDTQYF.

V is TRBV12-5 and J is TRBJ2-2, with unresolved D. V lost 5 bases and J lost 8, with 9 bases in between. CDR1 is LGHNT and CDR2 is FRNRAP in the germline V gene. CDR3 length: 12 residues. The CDR3 DNA reads TGTGCTAGTGGTACCCAAGGGGGGGAGCTGTTTTTT. Translating gives CASGTQGGELFF.

V and J are TRBV11-2 and TRBJ2-5; no firm D call. The germline V and J ends were trimmed by 3 bases and 4 bases, with 9 bases remaining between them. CDR1 is SGHAT and CDR2 is FQNNGV in the germline V gene. CDR3 size: 13 residues. The CDR3 DNA is TGTGCCAGCAGCTTCGCGGAAGGAGAGACCCAGTACTTC. Residues: CASSFAEGETQYF. The variable domain in full, with the rest retrieved from reference TRBV11-2 and TRBJ2-5, is EAGVAQSPRYKIIEKRQSVAFWCNPISGHATLYWYQQILGQGPKLLIQFQNNGVVDDSQLPKDRFSAERLKGVDSTLKIQPAKLEDSAVYLCASSFAEGETQYFGPGTRLLVL.

The chain joins TRBV3-1 to TRBJ2-7; possibly TRBD2 for D (7 bases). Per the germline V gene, CDR1 is LGHDT and CDR2 is YNNKEL (reference sequence). The CDR3 loop spans 17 amino acids. Between the trimmed V and J ends, which lost 11 bases and 2 bases, there was a span of 28 bases. Here the CDR3 reads CASSHPRGASGPYEQYF. Written as DNA, the CDR3 is TGTGCCTCCAGCCACCCGAGGGGGGCTAGCGGACCCTACGAGCAGTACTTC.